What follows describes a single T cell receptor (beta chain). Its specificity is not known. TCR alpha and TCR beta cDNA libraries carrying sample barcodes and UMIs came from 5'RACE with constant-segment primers. From the 5' RACE reads, TCRdb called clonotypes with MiXCR, one entry per CDR3 protein. This table holds around 320,000 distinct CDR3 sequences, 25% to 30% found once. This sample is drawn from a study of T-cell memory formation after mild COVID-19. At the level of the study: TCR clusters largely stayed donor specific. Points from the study as a whole: Pre-infection memory carried some responding clones, suggesting that cross-reactive memory joined. From day 15 to 85, contracting clones were balanced between CD4 and CD8, whereas later expanders leaned toward CD4+.

The V segment lost 3 bases and the J segment 7 bases; nucleotides outside the gene matches: 12. The CDR3 totals 15 residues. Germline loops: CDR1 SQVTM, CDR2 ANQGSEA. The TCR was taken from an adult woman who had mild COVID-19 (a few samples of this study predate the infection). Cell type and time point are not known. The chain carries TRBV29-1 and TRBJ1-1, with TRBD1 matching over 9 bases. The sequencing input was PBMCs or a T cell subset sorted from them (not recorded which). The CDR3 DNA is TGCAGCGTTGACCGTCCGGGACAGGGCTTGGTTGAAGCTTTCTTT. This sequence encodes CSVDRPGQGLVEAFF.